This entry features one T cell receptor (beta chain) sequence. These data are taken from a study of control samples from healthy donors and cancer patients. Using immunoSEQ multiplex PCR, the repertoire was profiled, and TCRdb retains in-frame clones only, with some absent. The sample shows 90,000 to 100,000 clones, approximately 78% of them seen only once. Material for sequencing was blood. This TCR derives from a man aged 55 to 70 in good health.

This CDR3 is CASWVQGNGAYEQYF. CDR3 nucleotides: TGTGCCAGCTGGGTACAGGGGAATGGGGCCTACGAGCAGTACTTC. V usage is TRBV6-5 and J usage is TRBJ2-7; 7 bases map to TRBD1. The CDR3 consists of 15 residues. J was trimmed by 2 bases and V by 8 bases; bases with no gene match: 12. Germline CDR1 and CDR2: MNHEY and SVGAGI.